These T cell receptor beta chains were read from a single sample in a study of blood T cell repertoires in COVID-19. The data were produced by immunoSEQ multiplex PCR, yet TCRdb's version contains in-frame clones alone and is incomplete. Here the sample spans under 350,000 clones, about 82% being singletons. The sample taken for sequencing was peripheral blood. All receptors come from a human donor in a cohort sampled during active COVID-19. Each CDR3 is given with its conserved first and last residue. The D gene is left open where the match is weak. Size is stated for part of the rows, as once, few or many counts, or as a class when the clone is expanded.

d_call	clone_size	j_call	v_call	cdr3_nt	cdr3_aa
TRBD1	.	TRBJ2-7	TRBV6-5	TGTGCCAGCAGTTACTCAACAGGGGGCGCATACGAGCAGTACTTC	CASSYSTGGAYEQYF
.	.	TRBJ1-5	TRBV19	TGTGCCAGTAGCGATCAGGGTCAGCCCCAGCATTTT	CASSDQGQPQHF
.	once	TRBJ1-3	TRBV28	TGTGCCAGCAGTTTCAGACTGGGTGGAAACACCATATATTTT	CASSFRLGGNTIYF
.	.	TRBJ2-7	TRBV14	TGTGCCAGCAGCGCCCGGGGGGCGAGCTCCTACGAGCAGTACTTC	CASSARGASSYEQYF
.	.	TRBJ2-7	TRBV5-1	TGCGCCAGCAGCCCAGGAGGCGGCGAGCAGTACTTC	CASSPGGGEQYF
TRBD1	.	TRBJ2-7	TRBV5-6	TGTGCCAGCAGCTTTATCGACAGGGGTGATAACGAGCAGTACTTC	CASSFIDRGDNEQYF
TRBD1	.	TRBJ1-2	TRBV5-4	TGTGCCAGCAGCTGGGCCGACAGGGCTAAGGGCTACACCTTC	CASSWADRAKGYTF
TRBD1	.	TRBJ1-6	TRBV27	TGTGCCAGCAGTCCCCACAGGGGGGGGAATTCACCCCTCCACTTT	CASSPHRGGNSPLHF
TRBD2	.	TRBJ2-2	TRBV7-2	TGTGCCAGCAGCCCACTAGCGGGGGGATACACCGGGGAGCTGTTTTTT	CASSPLAGGYTGELFF
.	.	TRBJ2-3	TRBV9	TGTGCCAGCAGCGTATCAACGGGGTCTATGAATACGCAGTATTTT	CASSVSTGSMNTQYF